Presented here are 3 T cell receptor beta chains from one specimen sequenced in a study of response to subunit inactivated influenza vaccine listed by TCRdb under 2018. Library preparation employed RT-PCR. Sequencer: Illumina HiSeq 2500. Using fastp trimming at Q25 and MiXCR clonotype assembly, TCRdb reanalyzed the public sequencing data and kept in-frame beta chains. Identical CDR3 protein sequences are pooled into one entry, listed with their most common genes and DNA. This sample has about 650,000 distinct CDR3 sequences in its table, and approximately 15% of those were observed once. The ten largest clonotypes hold roughly 12% of the sample. The source material was PBMCs from blood, sampled 11 to 12 days after vaccination. The source is a man aged 45-65 years who received an inactivated influenza vaccine. Donor details come from another sample of the same person, matched by shared clones.

The V call is TRBV5-1, the J call TRBJ2-3; TRBD2 aligns across 13 bases. The CDR3 length is 16 residues. Trimming at V came to 6 bases and at J to 6 bases, leaving 10 bases not matched to a gene. Looked up from germline, CDR1 is SGHRS and CDR2 is YFSETQ. The CDR3: CASTRGLAGEWDTQYF. Here the CDR3 DNA reads TGCGCCAGCACAAGAGGACTAGCGGGAGAGTGGGATACGCAGTATTTT. Full variable domain (rest looked up from reference TRBV5-1 and TRBJ2-3): KAGVTQTPRYLIKTRGQQVTLSCSPISGHRSVSWYQQTPGQGLQFLFEYFSETQRNKGNFPGRFSGRQFSNSRSEMNVSTLELGDSALYLCASTRGLAGEWDTQYFGPGTRLTVL.

The chain joins TRBV18 to TRBJ1-1; the D gene is possibly TRBD1 (6 bases). The ends were cut back, 5 bases at V and 0 bases at J, with 13 bases in the middle. The CDR3 runs to 15 residues. CDR1 and CDR2 from the germline V gene are KGHSH and LQKENI. The CDR3 DNA reads as TGTGCCAGCTCAACCAGACAGGTAATGAACACTGAAGCTTTCTTT. Residues: CASSTRQVMNTEAFF.

This CDR3 is CASSHRVFQGIAKNIQYF. In DNA, the CDR3 is TGTGCCAGCAGCCATCGAGTTTTTCAGGGGATAGCCAAAAACATTCAGTACTTC. This sequence joins TRBV4-2 and TRBJ2-4, with D maybe TRBD1 (6 bases). The V gene's germline CDR1 is LGHNA and CDR2 YNFKEQ. CDR3 size: 18 residues. Trimming removed 3 bases at V and 0 bases at J, with 18 bases between.